Listed below are T cell receptor beta chains from one sample, sequenced in a study of regulatory T cells in long-lasting Graves disease. TCRdb re-analysed the multiplex PCR reads in MiXCR, keeping a single row per CDR3 protein. Of hundreds of thousands of distinct CDR3 sequences listed, more than 10% were seen once; the top ten hold around 10%. In addition, the sample was reused for a study of T cells in Graves' hyperthyroidism and ophthalmopathy.

Sequencing used peripheral blood mononuclear cells (PBMCs), obtained at new diagnosis, from a patient treated with antithyroid drugs. The source of these receptors is a woman younger than 45 with Graves disease. Both conserved end residues are part of each CDR3. Fields, in order: CDR3 protein, CDR3 DNA, V gene, clone size, D gene, J gene. D genes are given only for firm matches. A row's size may be missing; if present it is once, few, many or a size class.

CDR3: CASSEGQTGNTIYF
DNA: TGTGCCAGCAGTGAGGGACAGACTGGAAACACCATATATTTT
V: TRBV6-1
size: many
D: TRBD1
J: TRBJ1-3

CDR3: CSADIKGDSYEQYF
DNA: TGCAGTGCGGACATCAAGGGGGATTCCTACGAGCAGTACTTC
V: TRBV20-1
size: NA
D: NA
J: TRBJ2-7

CDR3: CASRKSGVTDTQYF
DNA: TGCGCCAGCAGAAAATCAGGGGTCACAGATACGCAGTATTTT
V: TRBV5-1
size: many
D: NA
J: TRBJ2-3

CDR3: CASSPRGVGGYTF
DNA: TGCGCCAGCAGCCCACGGGGTGTCGGAGGCTACACCTTC
V: TRBV4-1
size: NA
D: NA
J: TRBJ1-2

CDR3: CASSLSSAGSNQPQHF
DNA: TGTGCCAGCAGCTTATCCTCGGCAGGTAGCAATCAGCCCCAGCATTTT
V: TRBV11-2
size: NA
D: NA
J: TRBJ1-5

CDR3: CASSTPGTTTEAFF
DNA: TGTGCCAGTAGTACACCCGGGACTACAACTGAAGCTTTCTTT
V: TRBV19
size: NA
D: NA
J: TRBJ1-1

CDR3: CASLIRRLERQGGSYEQYF
DNA: TGTGCCAGCTTGATCCGCCGACTAGAGCGACAGGGGGGTTCCTACGAGCAGTACTTC
V: TRBV9
size: many
D: TRBD1
J: TRBJ2-7

CDR3: CASTLGVFAKNIQYF
DNA: TGTGCCAGCACCCTCGGGGTATTTGCCAAAAACATTCAGTACTTC
V: TRBV12-3/TRBV12-4
size: few
D: NA
J: TRBJ2-4

CDR3: CASSYSGTGVEKLFF
DNA: TGTGCCAGCAGTTACTCGGGGACAGGGGTTGAAAAACTGTTTTTT
V: TRBV6-5
size: many
D: TRBD1
J: TRBJ1-4

CDR3: CSARDFGQGVNEQYF
DNA: TGCAGTGCTAGAGATTTCGGACAGGGGGTTAACGAGCAGTACTTC
V: TRBV20-1
size: many
D: TRBD1
J: TRBJ2-7

CDR3: CATSRETAREKLFF
DNA: TGTGCCACCAGCAGAGAGACAGCGAGGGAAAAACTGTTTTTT
V: TRBV15
size: NA
D: NA
J: TRBJ1-4

CDR3: CATSDSRTGERPQHF
DNA: TGTGCCACCAGTGATTCGAGGACAGGGGAGCGGCCCCAGCATTTT
V: TRBV24-1
size: many
D: TRBD1
J: TRBJ1-5